The 20 T cell receptor beta chains below all came from one sample that was sequenced in a study of Ad26.COV2.S vaccination and SARS-CoV-2 variants. As for treatment: about 20 received Ad26.COV2.S at low or high dose, single or two shots; about five received placebo; per-sample allocation not given. Material that was analyzed had been drawn on day 63 after the first vaccine or placebo injection. The table came from immunoSEQ multiplex PCR; TCRdb's copy has only in-frame clones and leaves some out. Among 350,000 to 450,000 clones listed, 70% to 90% were seen once. The specimen comprised peripheral blood, sampled in a trial of Ad26.COV2.S vaccine versus placebo. The receptors here all came from a person between 18 and 65 years old who received the Ad26.COV2.S COVID-19 vaccine or a placebo.

Worth noting for this clone: This same CDR3 is encoded by further DNA sequences in the sample. The chain joins TRBV7-8 to TRBJ2-7; D is unclear. In germline, CDR1 is SGHVS, CDR2 FQNEAQ. The CDR3 runs to 14 residues. With 2 bases removed from V and 0 bases from J, the gap between germline ends came to 8 bases. The CDR3 DNA reads as TGTGCCAGCAGCTTAACGTCCCCCTCCTACGAGCAGTACTTC. Protein: CASSLTSPSYEQYF.

The J gene is TRBJ1-1, the V gene TRBV6-2 or TRBV6-3; 12 bases fit TRBD1. The CDR3 is 15 amino acids. Germline CDR1 is MNHEY and CDR2 is SVGEGT. The V segment lost 1 base and the J segment 11 bases; nucleotides outside the gene matches: 8. The chain's CDR3 is CASSYFGTGGAPAFF. The CDR3 DNA is TGTGCCAGCAGTTACTTCGGGACAGGGGGCGCTCCGGCTTTCTTT.

This clone was counted once. V usage is TRBV3-1 (or the pseudogene TRBV3-2) and J usage is TRBJ2-1, with TRBD2 matching 10 bases. This CDR3 contains 15 residues. V gave up 6 bases and J gave up 3 bases; unmatched junction bases: 5. The germline gives CDR1 LGHDT, CDR2 YNNKEL (reference sequence). CDR3 DNA sequence: TGTGCCAGCAGTTACCAGCGGGGGGGCTACAATGAGCAGTTCTTC. It is translated as CASSYQRGGYNEQFF.

The chain combines TRBV5-6 with TRBJ2-7, with D tentatively TRBD1 (5 bases). The CDR3 covers 15 residues. From germline, CDR1 is SGHDT and CDR2 YYEEEE. Trimming took off 3 bases at V and 1 base at J, with 14 bases between the two ends. The CDR3 sequence is CASSYRQKLSYEQYF. CDR3 nucleotide sequence: TGTGCCAGCAGCTACCGACAGAAGTTATCCTACGAGCAGTACTTC.

The chain is built from TRBV30 and TRBJ2-1, with 10 bases that match TRBD2. V lost 0 bases, J lost 4 bases, and 12 bases stayed unmatched. The CDR3 extends over 18 amino acids. The germline V gene encodes CDR1 GTSNPN and CDR2 SVGIG (reference sequence). The CDR3 DNA reads TGTGCCTGGAGTGTATTGGGGCCCAGTAGCGGGAGGTACAATGAGCAGTTCTTC. Translated: CAWSVLGPSSGRYNEQFF.

The J gene is TRBJ1-1, the V gene TRBV6-5; D is possibly TRBD1 (5 bases). V lost 7 bases, J lost 7 bases, and 13 bases lay in between. Germline-derived CDR1 and CDR2 are MNHEY and SVGAGI. The CDR3 extends over 12 amino acids. CDR3 DNA: TGTGCCAGCAACAACAGACAGAATGAAGCTTTCTTT. Amino acids: CASNNRQNEAFF.

The CDR3 DNA is TGTGCCAGCAGCTTAGCACAGGTACTGGGCTACGAGCAGTACTTC. Its translation is CASSLAQVLGYEQYF. The rearrangement links TRBV11-2 to TRBJ2-7; weak D call: TRBD1 (5 bases). The ends were cut back, 1 base at V and 3 bases at J, with 13 bases in the middle. The CDR3 runs to 15 residues. Germline V gene lookup returns CDR1 SGHAT and CDR2 FQNNGV.

This clone was counted between two and nine times. This rearrangement joins TRBV6-6 to TRBJ2-7; TRBD1 agrees at 7 bases. Per the germline V gene, CDR1 is MNHNY and CDR2 is SVGAGI (reference sequence). The trim removed 5 bases at V and 7 bases at J, leaving 11 bases unmatched. This CDR3 spans 14 amino acids. The CDR3 is CASSKWDSSMEQYF. CDR3 nucleotide sequence: TGTGCCAGCAGTAAATGGGACAGCAGCATGGAGCAGTACTTC.

CDR3 sequence reads: CASSNGGVGELFF. The CDR3 DNA follows: TGTGCCAGCAGCAACGGAGGAGTCGGGGAGCTGTTTTTT. This chain uses TRBV7-9 with TRBJ2-2, with a tentative D call TRBD2 (5 bases). The CDR3 is made up of 13 amino acids. Germline V gives CDR1 SEHNR, CDR2 FQNEAQ (reference sequence). V was shortened by 5 bases and J by 7 bases, with 11 bases between the two germline ends.

The chain employs TRBV5-1 and TRBJ2-3, with unresolved D. Germline assignment: CDR1 SGHRS and CDR2 YFSETQ. This CDR3 spans 14 amino acids. Trimming cost V 0 bases and J 3 bases, with 8 bases left between them. For the CDR3, the DNA is TGCGCCAGCAGCTTGGAGCCCCAAACAGATACGCAGTATTTT. Translated, it gives CASSLEPQTDTQYF.

The chain employs TRBV5-1 and TRBJ1-1, with a tentative D call TRBD1 (5 bases). The CDR3 contains 14 residues. Germline assignment: CDR1 SGHRS and CDR2 YFSETQ. Trimming pared 0 bases from V and 4 bases from J, leaving 10 bases between. This CDR3 reads CASSLAAGGTEAFF. The CDR3 region has the DNA TGCGCCAGCAGCTTGGCCGCGGGGGGCACTGAAGCTTTCTTT.

The chain links TRBV4-1 to TRBJ1-5, with unresolved D. This CDR3 is 16 amino acids long. CDR1 and CDR2 (germline): MGHRA, YSYEKL. V was cut by 1 base and J by 0 bases, with 10 bases left in between. CDR3 in amino acids: CASSQADGPSNQPQHF. The CDR3 bases are TGCGCCAGCAGCCAAGCGGACGGGCCTAGCAATCAGCCCCAGCATTTT.

The rearrangement links TRBV3-1 (or the pseudogene TRBV3-2) to TRBJ2-3; 9 nucleotides agree with TRBD2. The germline V gene encodes CDR1 LGHDT and CDR2 YNNKEL (reference sequence). The CDR3 consists of 18 residues. V was pared by 1 base and J by 2 bases, with 10 bases of the junction left unmatched. CDR3 coding DNA: TGTGCCAGCAGCCAAGTCAAGAGCGGGGGGACGATCACAGATACGCAGTATTTT. Residues: CASSQVKSGGTITDTQYF.

V usage is TRBV27 and J usage is TRBJ1-2; D not resolved. The CDR3 contains 13 residues. Germline-derived CDR1 and CDR2 are MNHEY and SMNVEV (reference sequence). V lost 6 bases to trimming and J lost 7 bases, with 15 bases between them. CDR3 protein: CASRSTGVAGYTF. The CDR3 DNA reads TGTGCCAGCAGATCCACTGGGGTGGCTGGCTACACCTTC.

This chain joins TRBV11-2 and TRBJ2-7; 12 bases fit TRBD1. V gave up 5 bases and J gave up 7 bases; unmatched junction bases: 6. The CDR3 sequence is 14 residues long. Germline V gene data show CDR1 as SGHAT and CDR2 as FQNNGV. CDR3 in DNA: TGTGCCAGCAGCCCGGGACAGGGGGCGGGTGAGCAGTACTTC. It specifies CASSPGQGAGEQYF.

The J gene is TRBJ2-7, the V gene TRBV7-8; D might be TRBD2 (5 bases). The CDR3 is 13 amino acids. V shed 5 bases and J shed 2 bases, with 10 bases lying between them. The germline V gene has CDR1 SGHVS and CDR2 FQNEAQ. CDR3 sequence (DNA): TGTGCCAGCAGCGAAGGACTTACCTACGAGCAGTACTTC. This sequence encodes CASSEGLTYEQYF.

This chain links TRBV11-2 with TRBJ2-2; 11 bases agree with TRBD2. Per the germline V gene, CDR1 is SGHAT and CDR2 is FQNNGV. The CDR3 has 18 amino acids. After removal of 1 base from V and 2 bases from J, the junction contained 6 bases not matched to a gene. CDR3 DNA sequence: TGTGCCAGCAGCTTAGGGTTGGGGACTAGCGGAAACACCGGGGAGCTGTTTTTT. Protein: CASSLGLGTSGNTGELFF.

The chain has TRBV28 and TRBJ2-5; D unclear. The CDR3 consists of 16 residues. V was shortened by 6 bases and J by 5 bases, with 22 bases between the two germline ends. Per the germline V gene, CDR1 is MDHEN and CDR2 is SYDVKM. Written as DNA, the CDR3 is TGTGCCAGCAGACGTCCGTGGTCCCCCGCTGGGGAGACCCAGTACTTC. This sequence encodes CASRRPWSPAGETQYF.

The chain uses TRBV9 and TRBJ2-7, with a weak D call TRBD1 (5 bases). Germline assignment: CDR1 SGDLS and CDR2 YYNGEE. Between the trimmed V and J ends, which lost 2 bases and 2 bases, there was a span of 11 bases. The CDR3 extends over 14 amino acids. CDR3 region: CASSVGPVAYEQYF. The CDR3 nucleotides are TGTGCCAGCAGCGTGGGGCCGGTCGCCTACGAGCAGTACTTC.

The rearrangement links TRBV18 to TRBJ1-4; D ambiguous. The CDR3 has 15 amino acids. V lost 2 bases, J lost 2 bases, and 9 bases lay in between. Germline V gene sequence: CDR1 KGHSH, CDR2 LQKENI. This chain's CDR3 is CASSPGIGTNEKLFF. The CDR3 nucleotides are TGTGCCAGCTCACCAGGGATTGGGACTAATGAAAAACTGTTTTTT.